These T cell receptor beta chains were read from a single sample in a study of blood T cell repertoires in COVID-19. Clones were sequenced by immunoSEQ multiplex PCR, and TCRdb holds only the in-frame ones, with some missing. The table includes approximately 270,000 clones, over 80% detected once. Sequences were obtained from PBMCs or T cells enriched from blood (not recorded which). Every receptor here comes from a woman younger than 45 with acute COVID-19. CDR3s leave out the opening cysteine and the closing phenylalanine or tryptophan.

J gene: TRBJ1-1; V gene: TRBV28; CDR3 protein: ASGGAQTGAF
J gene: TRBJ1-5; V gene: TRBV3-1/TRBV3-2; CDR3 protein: ASSQGERGNQPQH
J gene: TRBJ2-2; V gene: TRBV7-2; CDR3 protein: ASSSQTSGNTGELF
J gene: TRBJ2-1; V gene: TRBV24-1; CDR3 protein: ATSAASDYNEQF
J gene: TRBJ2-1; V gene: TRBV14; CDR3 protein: ASSQDSGRFHNEQF
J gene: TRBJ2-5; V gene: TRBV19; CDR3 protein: ASSIPSQETQY
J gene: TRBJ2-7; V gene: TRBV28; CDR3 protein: ASRSGGPYEQY
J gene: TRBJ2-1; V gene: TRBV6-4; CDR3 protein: ASSESSGSYNEQF
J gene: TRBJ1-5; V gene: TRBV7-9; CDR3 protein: ASDEGASNQPQH
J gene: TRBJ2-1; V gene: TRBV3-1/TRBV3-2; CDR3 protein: ASSQDIQLLYNEQF
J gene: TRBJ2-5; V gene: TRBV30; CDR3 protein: AWSVGYSSGRETQY
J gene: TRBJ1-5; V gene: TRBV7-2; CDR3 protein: ASSLNQGQPQH
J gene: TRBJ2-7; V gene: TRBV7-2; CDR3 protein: ASSYTSGDYEQY
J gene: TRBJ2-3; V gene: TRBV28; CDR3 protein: ASSLPAGTTADTQY
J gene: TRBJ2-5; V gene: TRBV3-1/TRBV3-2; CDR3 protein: ASSLSEGEETQY
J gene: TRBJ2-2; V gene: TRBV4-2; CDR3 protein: ASSQVNRENTGELF
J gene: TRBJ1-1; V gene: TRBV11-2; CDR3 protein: ASSRTGGTEAF
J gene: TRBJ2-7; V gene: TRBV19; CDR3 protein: ASSSVQGAHYEQY
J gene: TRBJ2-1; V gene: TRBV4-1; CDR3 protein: ASSQPPGGDNEQF
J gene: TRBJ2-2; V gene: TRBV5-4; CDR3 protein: ASSFASNTGELF
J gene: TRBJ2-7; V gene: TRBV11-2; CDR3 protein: ASSLDRRQTIPYEQY
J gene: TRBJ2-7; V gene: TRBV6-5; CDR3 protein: ASRVRQDEQY
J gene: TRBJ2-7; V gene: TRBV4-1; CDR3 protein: ASSPYRDSDVDEQY
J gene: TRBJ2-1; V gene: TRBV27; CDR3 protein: ASTRYNEQF
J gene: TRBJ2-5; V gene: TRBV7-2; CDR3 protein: ASSLGRWNGETQY
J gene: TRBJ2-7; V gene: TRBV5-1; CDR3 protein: ASSLATGAYEQY
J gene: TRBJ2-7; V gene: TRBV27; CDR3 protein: ASSPIQSNSYEQY
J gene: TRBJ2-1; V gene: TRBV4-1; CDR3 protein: ASSPDPQLASYNEQF
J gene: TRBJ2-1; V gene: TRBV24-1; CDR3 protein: ATSDVGGFYNEQF
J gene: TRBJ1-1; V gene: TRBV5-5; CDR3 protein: ASSRKPQVETEAF
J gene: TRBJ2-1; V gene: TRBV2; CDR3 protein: ASSEARVAEQF
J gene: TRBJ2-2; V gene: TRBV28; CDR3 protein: ASSLDRAGGELF
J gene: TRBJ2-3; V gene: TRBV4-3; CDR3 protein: ASSRRGQGPTDTQY
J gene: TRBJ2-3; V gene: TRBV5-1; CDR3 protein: ASPKEGGATDTQY
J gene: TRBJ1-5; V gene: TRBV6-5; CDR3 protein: ASSDSINQPQH
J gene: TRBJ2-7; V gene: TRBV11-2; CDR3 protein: ASRLAGVLYEQY
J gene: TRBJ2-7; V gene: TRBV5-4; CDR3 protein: ASSLVCLRRDSSYEQY
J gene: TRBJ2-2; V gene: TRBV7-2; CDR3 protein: ASTGQANTGELF
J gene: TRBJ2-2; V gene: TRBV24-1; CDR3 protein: ATSDWTSGHGELF
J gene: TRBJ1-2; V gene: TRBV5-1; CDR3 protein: ASSGIIETGGLGSYGYT